The present T cell receptor (beta chain) was sequenced within a study of blood T cell repertoires in COVID-19. Source study methods: Reference gene primers were amplified, and this amplification served to estimate nucleated cell counts. The assay was immunoSEQ multiplex PCR, and TCRdb's table has in-frame clones only and misses some. That table gives V, J and clone size, and the DNA gave D and trimming. The sample carries about 90,000 clones, 76% recorded once. Germline trimming cut 5 bases from V and 1 base from J; bases unmatched to any gene: 7. Germline V gene sequence: CDR1 PRHDT, CDR2 FYEKMQ (reference sequence). The CDR3 contains 16 residues.

This chain links TRBV13 with TRBJ1-5; 8 positions agree with TRBD1. What was sequenced was peripheral blood. This clonotype was sampled from a man in his 70s with acute or convalescent COVID-19. CDR3 sequence (DNA): TGTGCCAGCAGCAAGTGGACAGGGAAAAGCAATCAGCCCCAGCATTTT. This encodes CASSKWTGKSNQPQHF.